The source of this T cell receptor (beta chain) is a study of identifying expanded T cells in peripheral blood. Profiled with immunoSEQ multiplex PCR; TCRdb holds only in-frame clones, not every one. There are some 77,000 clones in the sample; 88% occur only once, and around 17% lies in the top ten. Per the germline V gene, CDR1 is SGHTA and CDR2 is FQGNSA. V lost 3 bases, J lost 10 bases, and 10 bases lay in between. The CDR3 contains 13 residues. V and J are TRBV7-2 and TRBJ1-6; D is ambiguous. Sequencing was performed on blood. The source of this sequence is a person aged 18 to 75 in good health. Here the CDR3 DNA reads TGTGCCAGCAGCTTTGGAGTCGTCTCACCCCTCCACTTT. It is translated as CASSFGVVSPLHF.